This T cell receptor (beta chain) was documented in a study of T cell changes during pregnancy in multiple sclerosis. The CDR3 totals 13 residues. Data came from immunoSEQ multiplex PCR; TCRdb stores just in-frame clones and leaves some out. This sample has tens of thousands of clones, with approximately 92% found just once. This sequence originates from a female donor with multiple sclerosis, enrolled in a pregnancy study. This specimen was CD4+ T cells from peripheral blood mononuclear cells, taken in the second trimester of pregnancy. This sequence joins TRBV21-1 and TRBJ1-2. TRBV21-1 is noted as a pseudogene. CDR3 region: CATFGRPNYGYTF. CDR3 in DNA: TGTGCCACCTTCGGGAGGCCAAACTATGGCTACACCTTC.